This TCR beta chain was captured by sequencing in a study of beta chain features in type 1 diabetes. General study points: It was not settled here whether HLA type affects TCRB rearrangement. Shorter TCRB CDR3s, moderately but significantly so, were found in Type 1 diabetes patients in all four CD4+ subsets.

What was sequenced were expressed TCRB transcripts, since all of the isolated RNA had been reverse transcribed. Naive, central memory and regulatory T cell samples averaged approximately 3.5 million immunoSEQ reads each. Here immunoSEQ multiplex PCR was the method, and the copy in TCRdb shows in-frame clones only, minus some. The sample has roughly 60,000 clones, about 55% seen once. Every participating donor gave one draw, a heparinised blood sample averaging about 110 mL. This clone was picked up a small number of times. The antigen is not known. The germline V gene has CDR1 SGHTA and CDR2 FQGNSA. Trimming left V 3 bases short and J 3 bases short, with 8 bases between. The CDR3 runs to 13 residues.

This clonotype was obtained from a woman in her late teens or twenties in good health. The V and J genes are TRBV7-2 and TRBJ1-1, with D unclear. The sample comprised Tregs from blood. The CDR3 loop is CASSFSGDTEAFF. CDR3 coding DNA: TGTGCCAGCAGCTTTTCGGGTGACACTGAAGCTTTCTTT.